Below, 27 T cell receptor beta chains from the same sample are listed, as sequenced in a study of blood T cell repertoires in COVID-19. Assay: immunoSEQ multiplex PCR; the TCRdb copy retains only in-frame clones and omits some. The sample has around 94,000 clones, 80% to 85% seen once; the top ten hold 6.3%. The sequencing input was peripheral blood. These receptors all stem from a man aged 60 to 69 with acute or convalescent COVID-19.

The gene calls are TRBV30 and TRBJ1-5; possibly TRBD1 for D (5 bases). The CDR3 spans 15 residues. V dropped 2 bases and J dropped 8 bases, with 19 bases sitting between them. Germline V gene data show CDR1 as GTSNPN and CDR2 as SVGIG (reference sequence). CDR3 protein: CAWSPPGTGVKPQHF. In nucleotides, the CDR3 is TGTGCCTGGAGTCCACCCGGGACGGGGGTAAAGCCCCAGCATTTT.

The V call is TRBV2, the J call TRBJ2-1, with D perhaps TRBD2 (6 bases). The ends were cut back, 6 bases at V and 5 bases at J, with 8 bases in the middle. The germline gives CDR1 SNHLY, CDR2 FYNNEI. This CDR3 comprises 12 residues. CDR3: CASRGLNNEQFF. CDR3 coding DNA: TGTGCCAGCAGGGGACTGAACAATGAGCAGTTCTTC.

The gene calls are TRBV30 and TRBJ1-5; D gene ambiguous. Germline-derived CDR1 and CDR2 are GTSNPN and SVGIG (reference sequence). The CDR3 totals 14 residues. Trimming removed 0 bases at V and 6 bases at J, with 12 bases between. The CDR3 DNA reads TGTGCCTGGAGTGTAGAAGCTAGGCGTCAGCCCCAGCATTTT. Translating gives CAWSVEARRQPQHF.

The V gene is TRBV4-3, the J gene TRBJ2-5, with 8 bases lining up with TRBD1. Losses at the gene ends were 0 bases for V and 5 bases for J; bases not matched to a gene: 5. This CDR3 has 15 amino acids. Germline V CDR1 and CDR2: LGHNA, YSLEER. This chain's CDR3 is CASSQEGQGVETQYF. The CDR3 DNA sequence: TGCGCCAGCAGCCAAGAAGGACAGGGAGTGGAGACCCAGTACTTC.

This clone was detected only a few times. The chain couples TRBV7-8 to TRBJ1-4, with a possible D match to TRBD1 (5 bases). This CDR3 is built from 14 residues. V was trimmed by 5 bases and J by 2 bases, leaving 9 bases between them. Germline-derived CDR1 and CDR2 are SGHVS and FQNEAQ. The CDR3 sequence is CASSRRDTNEKLFF. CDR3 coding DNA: TGTGCCAGCAGCCGGCGGGACACTAATGAAAAACTGTTTTTT.

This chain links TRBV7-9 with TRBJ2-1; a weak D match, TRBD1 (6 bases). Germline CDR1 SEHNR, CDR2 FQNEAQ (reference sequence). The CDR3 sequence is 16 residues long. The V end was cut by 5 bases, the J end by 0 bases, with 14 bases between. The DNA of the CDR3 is TGTGCCAGCAGCCCCATGGGGGCGAGCTCCTACAATGAGCAGTTCTTC. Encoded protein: CASSPMGASSYNEQFF.

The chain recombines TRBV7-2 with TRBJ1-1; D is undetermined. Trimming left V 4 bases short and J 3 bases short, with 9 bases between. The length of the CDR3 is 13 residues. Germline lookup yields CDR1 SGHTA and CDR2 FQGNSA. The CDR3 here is CASSYGDYTEAFF. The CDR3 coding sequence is TGTGCCAGCAGCTACGGAGATTACACTGAAGCTTTCTTT.

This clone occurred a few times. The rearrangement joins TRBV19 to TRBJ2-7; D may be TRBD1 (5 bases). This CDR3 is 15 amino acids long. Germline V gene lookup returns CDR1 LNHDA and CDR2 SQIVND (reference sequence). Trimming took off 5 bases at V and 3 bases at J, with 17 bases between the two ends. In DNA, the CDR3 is TGTGCCAGTAGTCCTGGACAAGTATCAATCTACGAGCAGTACTTC. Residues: CASSPGQVSIYEQYF.

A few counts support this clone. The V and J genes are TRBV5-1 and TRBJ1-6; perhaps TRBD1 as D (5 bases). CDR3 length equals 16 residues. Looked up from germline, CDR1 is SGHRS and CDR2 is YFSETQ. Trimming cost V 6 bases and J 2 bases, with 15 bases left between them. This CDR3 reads CASKGGASPYNSPLHF. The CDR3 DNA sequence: TGCGCCAGCAAAGGAGGGGCGAGTCCCTATAATTCACCCCTCCACTTT.

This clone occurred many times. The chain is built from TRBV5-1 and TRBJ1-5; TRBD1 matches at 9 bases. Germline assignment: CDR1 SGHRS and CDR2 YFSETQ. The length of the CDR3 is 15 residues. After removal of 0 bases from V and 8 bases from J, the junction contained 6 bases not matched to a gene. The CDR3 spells CASSLGGTGQEPQHF. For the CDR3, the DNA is TGCGCCAGCAGCTTGGGAGGGACAGGGCAGGAGCCCCAGCATTTT.

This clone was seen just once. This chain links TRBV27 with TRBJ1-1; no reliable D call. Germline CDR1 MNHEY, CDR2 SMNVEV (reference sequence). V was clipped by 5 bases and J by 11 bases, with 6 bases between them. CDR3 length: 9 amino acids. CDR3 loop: CASSPPAFF. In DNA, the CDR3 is TGTGCCAGCAGTCCCCCGGCTTTCTTT.

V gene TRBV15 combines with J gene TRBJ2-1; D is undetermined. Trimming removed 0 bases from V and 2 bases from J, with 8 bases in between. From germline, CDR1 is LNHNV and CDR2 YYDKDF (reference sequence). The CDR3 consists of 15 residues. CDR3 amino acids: CATSRDRLTYNEQFF. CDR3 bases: TGTGCCACCAGCAGAGACAGACTGACCTACAATGAGCAGTTCTTC.

The CDR3 sequence is CASSLEGSGNTIYF. The CDR3 DNA reads as TGCGCCAGCAGCTTGGAGGGGTCTGGAAACACCATATATTTT. The rearrangement links TRBV5-1 to TRBJ1-3; D perhaps matches TRBD1 (5 bases). The germline V gene has CDR1 SGHRS and CDR2 YFSETQ. This CDR3 contains 14 residues. Trimming stripped 0 bases from V and 1 base from J, with 5 bases between.

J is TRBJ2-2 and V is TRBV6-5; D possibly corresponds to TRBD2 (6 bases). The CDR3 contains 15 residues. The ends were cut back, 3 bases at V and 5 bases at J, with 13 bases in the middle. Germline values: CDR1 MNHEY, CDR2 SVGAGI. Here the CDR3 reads CASSYQPGETGELFF. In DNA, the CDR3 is TGTGCCAGCAGTTATCAACCGGGGGAGACCGGGGAGCTGTTTTTT.

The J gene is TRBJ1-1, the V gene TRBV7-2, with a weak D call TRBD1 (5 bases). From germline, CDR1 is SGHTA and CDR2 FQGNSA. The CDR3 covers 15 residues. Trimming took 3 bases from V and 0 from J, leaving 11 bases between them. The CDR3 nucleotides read TGTGCCAGCAGCTTGGGGGGAGTCATGAACACTGAAGCTTTCTTT. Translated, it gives CASSLGGVMNTEAFF.

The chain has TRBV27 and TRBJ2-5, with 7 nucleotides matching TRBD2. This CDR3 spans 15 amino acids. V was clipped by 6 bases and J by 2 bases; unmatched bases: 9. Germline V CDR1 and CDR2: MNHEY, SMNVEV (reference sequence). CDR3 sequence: CASRYAGDLQETQYF. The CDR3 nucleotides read TGTGCCAGCAGATACGCGGGGGACCTACAAGAGACCCAGTACTTC.

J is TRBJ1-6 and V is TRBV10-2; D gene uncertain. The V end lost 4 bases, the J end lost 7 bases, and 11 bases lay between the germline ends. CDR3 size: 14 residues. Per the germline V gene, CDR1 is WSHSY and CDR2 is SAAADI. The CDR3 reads CASSAAGDNSPLHF. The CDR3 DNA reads TGCGCCAGCAGTGCAGCAGGTGACAATTCACCCCTCCACTTT.

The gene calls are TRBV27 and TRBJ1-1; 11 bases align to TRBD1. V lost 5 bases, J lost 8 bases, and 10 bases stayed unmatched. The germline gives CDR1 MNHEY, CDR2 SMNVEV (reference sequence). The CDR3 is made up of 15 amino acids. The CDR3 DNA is TGTGCCAGCAGTCCAGGGACAGGGGGGGTACGGGAAGCTTTCTTT. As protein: CASSPGTGGVREAFF.

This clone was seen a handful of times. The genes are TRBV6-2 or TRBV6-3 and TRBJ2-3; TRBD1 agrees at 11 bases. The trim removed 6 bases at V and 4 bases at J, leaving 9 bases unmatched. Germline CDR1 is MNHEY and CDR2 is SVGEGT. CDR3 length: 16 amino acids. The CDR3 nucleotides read TGTGCCAGCAGCCGACCCGGACAGGGGGCCGCAGATACGCAGTATTTT. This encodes CASSRPGQGAADTQYF.

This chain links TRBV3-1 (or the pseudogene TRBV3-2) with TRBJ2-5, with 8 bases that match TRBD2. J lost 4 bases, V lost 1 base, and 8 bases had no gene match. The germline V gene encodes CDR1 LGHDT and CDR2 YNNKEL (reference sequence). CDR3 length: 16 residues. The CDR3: CASSQVGRGGRETQYF. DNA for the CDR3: TGTGCCAGCAGCCAAGTTGGACGGGGGGGCCGAGAGACCCAGTACTTC.

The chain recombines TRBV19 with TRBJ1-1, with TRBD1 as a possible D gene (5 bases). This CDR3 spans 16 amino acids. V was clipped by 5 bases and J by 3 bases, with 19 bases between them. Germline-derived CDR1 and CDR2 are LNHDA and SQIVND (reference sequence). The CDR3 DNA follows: TGTGCCAGTAGTGACATCAGGGCTGTCATGGACACTGAAGCTTTCTTT. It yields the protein CASSDIRAVMDTEAFF.

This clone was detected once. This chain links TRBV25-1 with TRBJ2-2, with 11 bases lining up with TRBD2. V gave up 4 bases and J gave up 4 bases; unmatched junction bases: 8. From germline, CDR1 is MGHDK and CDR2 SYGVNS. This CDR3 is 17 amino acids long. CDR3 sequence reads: CASSGPSGGPGTGELFF. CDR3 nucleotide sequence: TGTGCCAGCAGTGGGCCTAGCGGGGGGCCGGGCACCGGGGAGCTGTTTTTT.

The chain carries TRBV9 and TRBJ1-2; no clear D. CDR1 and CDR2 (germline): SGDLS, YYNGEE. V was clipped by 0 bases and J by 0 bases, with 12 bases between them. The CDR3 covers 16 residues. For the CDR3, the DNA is TGTGCCAGCAGCGTAGATGAGACACAAACTAACTATGGCTACACCTTC. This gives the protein CASSVDETQTNYGYTF.

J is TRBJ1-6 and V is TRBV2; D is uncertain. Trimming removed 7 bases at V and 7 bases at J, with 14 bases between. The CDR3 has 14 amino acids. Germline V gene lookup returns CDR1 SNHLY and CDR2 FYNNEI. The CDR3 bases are TGTGCCAGCAAACCCCGGGTCCCCAATTCACCCCTCCACTTT. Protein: CASKPRVPNSPLHF.

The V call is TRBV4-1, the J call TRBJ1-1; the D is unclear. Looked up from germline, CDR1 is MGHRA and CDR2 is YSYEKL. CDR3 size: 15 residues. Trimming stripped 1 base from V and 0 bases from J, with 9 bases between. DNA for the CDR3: TGCGCCAGCAGCCAAGCACGGAGGCTGAACACTGAAGCTTTCTTT. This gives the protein CASSQARRLNTEAFF.

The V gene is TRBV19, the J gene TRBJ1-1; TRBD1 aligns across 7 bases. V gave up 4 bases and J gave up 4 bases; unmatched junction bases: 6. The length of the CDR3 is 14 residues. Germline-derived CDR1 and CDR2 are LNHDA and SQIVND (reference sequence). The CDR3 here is CASSRQGGATEAFF. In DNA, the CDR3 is TGTGCCAGTAGTAGACAGGGAGGAGCCACTGAAGCTTTCTTT.

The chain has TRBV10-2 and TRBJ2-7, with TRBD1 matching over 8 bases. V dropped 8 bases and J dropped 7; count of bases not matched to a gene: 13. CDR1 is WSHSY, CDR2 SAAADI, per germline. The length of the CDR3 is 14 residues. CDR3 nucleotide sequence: TGCGCCAGCGGACAGGGAATCCGGGCGGGGGAGCAGTACTTC. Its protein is CASGQGIRAGEQYF.